This TCR beta chain was sequenced in a study of cytomegalovirus exposure and HLA in healthy donors. General study points: The authors enumerated over 150 TCR beta chains as linked to cytomegalovirus.

Both 60 Vbeta primers and 13 Jbeta primers went into the PCR. Data came from immunoSEQ multiplex PCR; TCRdb stores just in-frame clones and leaves some out. The table lists about 140,000 clones, roughly 79% of them singletons, with roughly 1.4% in the top ten. Germline CDR1 reads MNHNY; CDR2 reads SVGAGI (reference sequence). The germline V and J ends were trimmed by 5 bases and 5 bases, with 11 bases remaining between them. The CDR3 has 13 residues. Worth noting for this clone: What it recognizes is unknown.

The clonotype comes from a man aged 30 to 45 in good health and CMV-seropositive. The specimen was PBMCs. This chain connects TRBV6-6 to TRBJ2-3; no definite D call. The chain's CDR3 is CASSTAARDTQYF. CDR3 coding DNA: TGTGCCAGCAGTACGGCCGCTAGAGATACGCAGTATTTT.